A selection of T cell receptor beta chains follows, all from one sample in a study of CD8+ T cells in alopecia areata. The repertoire was sequenced with immunoSEQ multiplex PCR; TCRdb's copy has only in-frame clones and lacks some. The table shows 180,000 or so clones, with roughly 58% occurring only once. The specimen was CD4+ T cells sorted from blood, collected at approximately week 56, from a patient treated with tofacitinib. The origin of the receptors is a human donor with alopecia areata. Both conserved end residues are part of each CDR3. A D gene is named only where the DNA matches it firmly. Size values are once, few and many counts, or a class for expanded clones, and some rows have none.

d_call	clone_size	j_call	v_call	cdr3_aa	cdr3_nt
TRBD2	few	TRBJ2-5	TRBV6-5	CASSYAGGQETQYF	TGTGCCAGCAGCTACGCGGGGGGGCAAGAGACCCAGTACTTC
NA	NA	TRBJ2-5	TRBV6-5	CASSLQETQYF	TGTGCCAGCAGTCTCCAAGAGACCCAGTACTTC
NA	NA	TRBJ2-5	TRBV30	CAWSRDLQETQYF	TGTGCCTGGAGTAGGGATTTACAAGAGACCCAGTACTTC
NA	NA	TRBJ2-5	TRBV19	CASAQRLGTKETQYF	TGTGCCAGTGCTCAGAGGTTGGGGACAAAGGAGACCCAGTACTTC
NA	NA	TRBJ2-3	TRBV30	CAWMGLSTDTQYF	TGTGCCTGGATGGGACTTAGCACAGATACGCAGTATTTT
NA	few	TRBJ1-6	TRBV4-1	CASSQERGLPLHF	TGCGCCAGCAGCCAAGAGAGGGGGTTACCCCTCCACTTT
NA	NA	TRBJ1-5	TRBV5-1	CASSAYSNQPQHF	TGCGCCAGCAGCGCCTATAGCAATCAGCCCCAGCATTTT
NA	NA	TRBJ2-4	TRBV29-1	CSGEVGKNIQYF	TGCAGCGGCGAGGTGGGCAAAAACATTCAGTACTTC
NA	few	TRBJ1-5	TRBV7-2	CASTRPQAGRNQPQHF	TGTGCCAGCACCAGGCCCCAGGCAGGCCGCAATCAGCCCCAGCATTTT
NA	NA	TRBJ1-2	TRBV30	CAWSGTGNGYTF	TGTGCCTGGAGTGGGACCGGGAATGGCTACACCTTC
NA	NA	TRBJ1-2	TRBV29-1	CSVQNTGYTF	TGCAGCGTCCAAAATACCGGCTACACCTTC
NA	NA	TRBJ2-3	TRBV4-1	CASSPTRPQRTDTQYF	TGCGCCAGCAGCCCGACACGCCCCCAGCGCACAGATACGCAGTATTTT
NA	NA	TRBJ2-5	TRBV30	CAWSPGYQETQYF	TGTGCCTGGAGTCCCGGGTACCAAGAGACCCAGTACTTC
NA	NA	TRBJ2-5	TRBV2	CASSPGQETQYF	TGTGCCAGCAGTCCGGGTCAAGAGACCCAGTACTTC
NA	NA	TRBJ2-6	TRBV4-1	CASSQDPRTPSSGANVLTF	TGCGCCAGCAGCCAAGATCCCAGGACACCTAGCTCTGGGGCCAACGTCCTGACTTTC
NA	NA	TRBJ1-4	TRBV15	CATSRAGIDNEKLFF	TGTGCCACCAGCAGAGCGGGGATAGATAATGAAAAACTGTTTTTT
NA	NA	TRBJ1-5	TRBV30	CAWSRRGPGGQPQHF	TGTGCCTGGAGTCGTCGGGGCCCGGGCGGTCAGCCCCAGCATTTT
NA	NA	TRBJ2-6	TRBV30	CASPGANVLTF	TGTGCCTCCCCTGGGGCCAACGTCCTGACTTTC
NA	NA	TRBJ2-7	TRBV15	CATSRDTLLEQYF	TGTGCCACCAGCAGAGATACCCTACTAGAGCAGTACTTC
NA	NA	TRBJ2-7	TRBV27	CASSLRGSYEQYF	TGTGCCAGCAGTTTACGAGGGTCCTACGAGCAGTACTTC
TRBD1	few	TRBJ2-1	TRBV10-2	CASSATGFEQFF	TGCGCCAGCAGTGCGACAGGGTTTGAGCAGTTCTTC
NA	NA	TRBJ2-5	TRBV29-1	CSVEGGQSQETQYF	TGCAGCGTTGAGGGGGGACAGAGTCAAGAGACCCAGTACTTC
NA	few	TRBJ1-6	TRBV5-1	CASSYDPNSPLHF	TGCGCCAGCAGTTACGACCCGAATTCACCCCTCCACTTT
NA	NA	TRBJ2-5	TRBV9	CASSVSGAIQETQYF	TGTGCCAGCAGCGTATCCGGAGCGATTCAAGAGACCCAGTACTTC
NA	NA	TRBJ2-7	TRBV6-5	CASSYAAGGSYEQYF	TGTGCCAGCAGTTACGCGGCTGGGGGGTCCTACGAGCAGTACTTC
NA	NA	TRBJ1-5	TRBV4-2	CASSLGHNDQPQHF	TGTGCCAGCAGCCTAGGACATAACGATCAGCCCCAGCATTTT
NA	few	TRBJ1-2	TRBV30	CAWRRGVVDGYTF	TGTGCCTGGAGAAGGGGGGTCGTGGATGGCTACACCTTC
TRBD2	few	TRBJ2-3	TRBV15	CATSSNSGGRDTQYF	TGTGCCACCAGCAGCAATAGCGGGGGCCGAGATACGCAGTATTTT
TRBD1	NA	TRBJ2-2	TRBV19	CASSETGTNTGELFF	TGTGCCAGTAGTGAGACAGGGACGAACACCGGGGAGCTGTTTTTT
TRBD2	once	TRBJ2-2	TRBV11-2	CASSQGLNTGELFF	TGTGCCAGCAGCCAGGGACTAAACACCGGGGAGCTGTTTTTT
NA	NA	TRBJ2-7	TRBV15	CATSRDTGEQYF	TGTGCCACCAGCAGAGATACGGGGGAGCAGTACTTC
TRBD2	NA	TRBJ2-5	TRBV28	CASSSGGETQYF	TGTGCCAGCAGTTCCGGGGGGGAGACCCAGTACTTC
NA	NA	TRBJ1-2	TRBV30	CAWEDTGYGYTF	TGTGCCTGGGAAGACACCGGCTATGGCTACACCTTC
NA	NA	TRBJ2-6	TRBV7-9	CASSPLRREMESGANVLTF	TGTGCCAGCAGCCCCCTTCGAAGAGAAATGGAGTCTGGGGCCAACGTCCTGACTTTC
NA	few	TRBJ2-6	TRBV11-2	CASSLSTAGANVLTF	TGTGCCAGCAGCTTGTCGACAGCTGGGGCCAACGTCCTGACTTTC
NA	few	TRBJ1-4	TRBV30	CAWTRNNEKLFF	TGTGCCTGGACACGAAATAATGAAAAACTGTTTTTT
NA	NA	TRBJ2-2	TRBV6-5	CASRPTTPGVGELFF	TGTGCCAGCAGGCCCACAACTCCCGGCGTCGGGGAGCTGTTTTTT